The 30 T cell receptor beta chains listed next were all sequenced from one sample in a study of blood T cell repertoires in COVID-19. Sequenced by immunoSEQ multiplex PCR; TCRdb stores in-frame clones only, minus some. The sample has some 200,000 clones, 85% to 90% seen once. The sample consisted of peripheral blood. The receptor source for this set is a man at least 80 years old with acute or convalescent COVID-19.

DNA of the CDR3: TGTGCCAGCAGCGTCGGACAGGGCAGAATGTTCTTC. It yields the protein CASSVGQGRMFF. The V and J genes are TRBV7-8 and TRBJ2-1, with TRBD1 matching over 8 bases. V dropped 5 bases and J dropped 15; count of bases not matched to a gene: 9. This CDR3 is 12 amino acids long. Germline loops: CDR1 SGHVS, CDR2 FQNEAQ.

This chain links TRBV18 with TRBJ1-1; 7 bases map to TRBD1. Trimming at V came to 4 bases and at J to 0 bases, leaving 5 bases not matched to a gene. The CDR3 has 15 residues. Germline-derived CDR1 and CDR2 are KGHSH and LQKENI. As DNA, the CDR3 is TGTGCCAGCTCACAGGGGGCCGTACTGAACACTGAAGCTTTCTTT. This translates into CASSQGAVLNTEAFF. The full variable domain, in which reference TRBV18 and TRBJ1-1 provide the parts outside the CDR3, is NAGVMQNPRHLVRRRGQEARLRCSPMKGHSHVYWYRQLPEEGLKFMVYLQKENIIDESGMPKERFSAEFPKEGPSILRIQQVVRGDSAAYFCASSQGAVLNTEAFFGQGTRLTVV.

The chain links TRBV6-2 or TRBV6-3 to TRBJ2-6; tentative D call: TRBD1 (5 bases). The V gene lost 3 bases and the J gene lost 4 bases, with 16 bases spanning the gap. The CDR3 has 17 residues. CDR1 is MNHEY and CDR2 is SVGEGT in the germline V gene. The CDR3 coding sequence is TGTGCCAGCAGTTATGCCCAGGGAACATCAGGGGCCAACGTCCTGACTTTC. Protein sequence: CASSYAQGTSGANVLTF.

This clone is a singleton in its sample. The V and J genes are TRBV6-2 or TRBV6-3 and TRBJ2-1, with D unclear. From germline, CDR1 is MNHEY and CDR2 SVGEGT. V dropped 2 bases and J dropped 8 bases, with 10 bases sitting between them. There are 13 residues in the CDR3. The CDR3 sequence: CASSYRKAYEQFF. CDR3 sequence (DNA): TGTGCCAGCAGTTACCGAAAAGCGTATGAGCAGTTCTTC.

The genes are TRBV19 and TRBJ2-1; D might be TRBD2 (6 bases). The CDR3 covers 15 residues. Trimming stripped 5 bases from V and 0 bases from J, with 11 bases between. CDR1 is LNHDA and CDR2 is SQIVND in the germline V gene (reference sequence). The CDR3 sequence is CASSPLASSYNEQFF. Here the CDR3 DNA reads TGTGCCAGTAGTCCTCTAGCGAGCTCCTACAATGAGCAGTTCTTC.

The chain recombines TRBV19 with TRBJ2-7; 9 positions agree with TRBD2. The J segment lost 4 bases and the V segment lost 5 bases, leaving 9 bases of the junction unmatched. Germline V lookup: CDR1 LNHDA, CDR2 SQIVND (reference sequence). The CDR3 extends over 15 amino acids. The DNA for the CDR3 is TGTGCCAGTAGTCTCGGGACTAGCCCTCTATACGAGCAGTACTTC. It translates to CASSLGTSPLYEQYF.

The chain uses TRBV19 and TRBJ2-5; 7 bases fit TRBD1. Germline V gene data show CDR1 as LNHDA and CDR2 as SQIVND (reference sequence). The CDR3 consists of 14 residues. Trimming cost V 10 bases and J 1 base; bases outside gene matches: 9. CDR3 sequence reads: CANPDRTLQETQYF. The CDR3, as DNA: TGTGCCAACCCGGACAGGACCCTCCAAGAGACCCAGTACTTC.

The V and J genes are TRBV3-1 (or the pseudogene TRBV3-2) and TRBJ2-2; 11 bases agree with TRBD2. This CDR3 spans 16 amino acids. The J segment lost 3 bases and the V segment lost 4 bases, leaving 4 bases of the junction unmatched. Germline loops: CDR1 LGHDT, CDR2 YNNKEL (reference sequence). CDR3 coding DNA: TGTGCCAGCAGCCTCCGGACTAGCGGGTACACCGGGGAGCTGTTTTTT. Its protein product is CASSLRTSGYTGELFF.

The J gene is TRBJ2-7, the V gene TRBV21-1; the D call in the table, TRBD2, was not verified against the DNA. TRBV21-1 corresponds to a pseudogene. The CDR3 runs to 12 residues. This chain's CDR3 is CASSPGTHEQYV. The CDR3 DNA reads TGTGCCAGCTCTCCGGGAACCCACGAGCAGTACGTC.

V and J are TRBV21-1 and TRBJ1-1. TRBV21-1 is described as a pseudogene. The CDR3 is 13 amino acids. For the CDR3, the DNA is TGTGCCAGCAGCACGGACTTGAACACTGAAGCTTTCTTT. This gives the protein CASSTDLNTEAFF.

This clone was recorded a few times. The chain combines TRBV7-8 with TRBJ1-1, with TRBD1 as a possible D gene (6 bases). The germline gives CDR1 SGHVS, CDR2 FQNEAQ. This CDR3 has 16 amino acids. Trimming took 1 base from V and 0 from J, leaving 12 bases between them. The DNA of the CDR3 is TGTGCCAGCAGCTTAGGGTCTGGACAGATGAACACTGAAGCTTTCTTT. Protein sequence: CASSLGSGQMNTEAFF.

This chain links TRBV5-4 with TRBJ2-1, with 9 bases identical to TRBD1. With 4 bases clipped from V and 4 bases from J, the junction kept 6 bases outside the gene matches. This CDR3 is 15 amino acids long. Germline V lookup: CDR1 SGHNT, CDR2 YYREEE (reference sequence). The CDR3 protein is CASSLPGQGYNEQFF. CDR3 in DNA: TGTGCCAGCAGCCTGCCGGGACAGGGTTACAATGAGCAGTTCTTC.

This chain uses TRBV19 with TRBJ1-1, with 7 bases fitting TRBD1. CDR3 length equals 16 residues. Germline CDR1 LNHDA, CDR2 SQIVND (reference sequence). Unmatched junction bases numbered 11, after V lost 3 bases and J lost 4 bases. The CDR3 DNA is TGTGCCAGTAGTATGGGGAACAGGGGCTACCCCACTGAAGCTTTCTTT. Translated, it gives CASSMGNRGYPTEAFF.

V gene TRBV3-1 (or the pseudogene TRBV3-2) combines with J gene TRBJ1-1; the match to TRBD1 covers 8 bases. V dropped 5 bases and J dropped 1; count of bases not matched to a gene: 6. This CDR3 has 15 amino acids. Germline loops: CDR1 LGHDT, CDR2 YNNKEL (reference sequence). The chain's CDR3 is CASSARTGKNTEAFF. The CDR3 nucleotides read TGTGCCAGCAGCGCTAGGACAGGGAAGAACACTGAAGCTTTCTTT.

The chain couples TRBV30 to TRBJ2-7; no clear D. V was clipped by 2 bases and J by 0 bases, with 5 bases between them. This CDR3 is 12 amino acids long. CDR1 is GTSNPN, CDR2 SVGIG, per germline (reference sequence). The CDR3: CAWSYSSYEQYF. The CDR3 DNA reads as TGTGCCTGGAGTTACAGCTCCTACGAGCAGTACTTC.

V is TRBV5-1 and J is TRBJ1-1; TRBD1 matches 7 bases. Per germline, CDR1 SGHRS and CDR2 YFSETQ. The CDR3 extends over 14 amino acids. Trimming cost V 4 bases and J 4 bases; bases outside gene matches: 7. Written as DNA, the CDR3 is TGCGCCAGCAGCCCGACAGGGCCCCCCACTGAAGCTTTCTTT. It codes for CASSPTGPPTEAFF. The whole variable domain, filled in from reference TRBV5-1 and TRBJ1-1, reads KAGVTQTPRYLIKTRGQQVTLSCSPISGHRSVSWYQQTPGQGLQFLFEYFSETQRNKGNFPGRFSGRQFSNSRSEMNVSTLELGDSALYLCASSPTGPPTEAFFGQGTRLTVV.

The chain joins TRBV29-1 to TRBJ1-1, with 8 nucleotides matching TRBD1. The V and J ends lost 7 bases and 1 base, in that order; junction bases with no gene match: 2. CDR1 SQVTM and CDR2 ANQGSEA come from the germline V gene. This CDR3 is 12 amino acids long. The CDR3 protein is CSATGGNTEAFF. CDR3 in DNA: TGCAGCGCCACAGGGGGGAACACTGAAGCTTTCTTT.

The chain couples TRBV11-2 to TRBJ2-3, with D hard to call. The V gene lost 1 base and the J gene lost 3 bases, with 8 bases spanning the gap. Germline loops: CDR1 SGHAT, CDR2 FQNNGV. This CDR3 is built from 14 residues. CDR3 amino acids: CASSLGYSTDTQYF. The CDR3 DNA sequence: TGTGCCAGCAGCTTAGGGTACAGTACAGATACGCAGTATTTT. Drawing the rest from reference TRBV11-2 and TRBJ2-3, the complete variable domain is EAGVAQSPRYKIIEKRQSVAFWCNPISGHATLYWYQQILGQGPKLLIQFQNNGVVDDSQLPKDRFSAERLKGVDSTLKIQPAKLEDSAVYLCASSLGYSTDTQYFGPGTRLTVL.

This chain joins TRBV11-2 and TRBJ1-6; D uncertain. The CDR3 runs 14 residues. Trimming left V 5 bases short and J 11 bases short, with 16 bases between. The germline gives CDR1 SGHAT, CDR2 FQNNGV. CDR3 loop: CASSQDVTRTPLHF. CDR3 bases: TGTGCCAGCAGCCAGGACGTGACTAGGACACCCCTCCACTTT.

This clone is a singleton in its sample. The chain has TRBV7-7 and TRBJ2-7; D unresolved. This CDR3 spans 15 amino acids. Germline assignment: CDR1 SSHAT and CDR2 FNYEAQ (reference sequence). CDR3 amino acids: CASSFLDPEVYEQYV. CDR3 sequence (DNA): TGTGCTAGCAGCTTCCTGGATCCCGAGGTCTACGAGCAGTACGTC.

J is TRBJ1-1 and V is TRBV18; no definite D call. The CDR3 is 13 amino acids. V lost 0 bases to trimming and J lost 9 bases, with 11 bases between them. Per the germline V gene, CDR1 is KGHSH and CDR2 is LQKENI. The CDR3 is CASSPPNLKKAFF. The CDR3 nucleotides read TGTGCCAGCTCACCACCAAATCTTAAAAAAGCTTTCTTT.

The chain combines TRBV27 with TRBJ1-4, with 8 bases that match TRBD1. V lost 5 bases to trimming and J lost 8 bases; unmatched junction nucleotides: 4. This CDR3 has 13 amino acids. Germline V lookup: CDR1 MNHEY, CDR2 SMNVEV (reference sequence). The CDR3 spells CASSIRGREKLFF. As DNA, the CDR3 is TGTGCCAGCAGTATCAGGGGGCGCGAAAAACTGTTTTTT.

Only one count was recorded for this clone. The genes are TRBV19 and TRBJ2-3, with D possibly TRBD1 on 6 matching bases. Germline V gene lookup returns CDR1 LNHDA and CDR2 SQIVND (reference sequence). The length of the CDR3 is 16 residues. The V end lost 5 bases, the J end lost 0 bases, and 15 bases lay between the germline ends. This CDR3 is CASSPFGTGSTDTQYF. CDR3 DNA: TGTGCCAGTAGTCCCTTCGGTACAGGGAGCACAGATACGCAGTATTTT.

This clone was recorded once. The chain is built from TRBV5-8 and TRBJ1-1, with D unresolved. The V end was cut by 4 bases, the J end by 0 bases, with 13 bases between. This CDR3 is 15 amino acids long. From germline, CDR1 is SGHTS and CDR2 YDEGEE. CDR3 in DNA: TGTGCCAGCAGCGACACCGGAGGGATGAACACTGAAGCTTTCTTT. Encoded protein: CASSDTGGMNTEAFF.

DNA for the CDR3: TGTGCCAGTAGCCCCGGGGGTTTCTCTGGAAACACCATATATTTT. This codes for CASSPGGFSGNTIYF. The chain uses TRBV19 and TRBJ1-3, with D possibly TRBD1 on 5 matching bases. This CDR3 is built from 15 residues. Trimming left V 6 bases short and J 0 bases short, with 12 bases between. Per the germline V gene, CDR1 is LNHDA and CDR2 is SQIVND (reference sequence). The full variable domain, its missing parts supplied by reference TRBV19 and TRBJ1-3, is DGGITQSPKYLFRKEGQNVTLSCEQNLNHDAMYWYRQDPGQGLRLIYYSQIVNDFQKGDIAEGYSVSREKKESFPLTVTSAQKNPTAFYLCASSPGGFSGNTIYFGEGSWLTVV.

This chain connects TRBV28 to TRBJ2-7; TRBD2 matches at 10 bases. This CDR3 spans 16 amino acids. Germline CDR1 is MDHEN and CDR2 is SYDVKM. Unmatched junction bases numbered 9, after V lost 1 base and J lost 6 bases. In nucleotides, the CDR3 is TGTGCCAGCAGTTTATACCCCTCTAGCGGGAGCCGCGAGCAGTACTTC. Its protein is CASSLYPSSGSREQYF.

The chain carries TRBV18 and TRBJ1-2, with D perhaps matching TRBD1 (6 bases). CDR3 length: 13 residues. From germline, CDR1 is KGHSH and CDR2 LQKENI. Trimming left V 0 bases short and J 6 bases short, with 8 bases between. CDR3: CASSPPGADGYTF. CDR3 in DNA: TGTGCCAGCTCACCACCGGGGGCAGATGGCTACACCTTC.

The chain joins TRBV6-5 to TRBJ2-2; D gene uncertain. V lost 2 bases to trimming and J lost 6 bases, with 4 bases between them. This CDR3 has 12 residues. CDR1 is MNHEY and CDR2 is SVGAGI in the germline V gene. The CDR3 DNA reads TGTGCCAGCAGTTACCCCTCCGGGGAGCTGTTTTTT. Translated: CASSYPSGELFF.

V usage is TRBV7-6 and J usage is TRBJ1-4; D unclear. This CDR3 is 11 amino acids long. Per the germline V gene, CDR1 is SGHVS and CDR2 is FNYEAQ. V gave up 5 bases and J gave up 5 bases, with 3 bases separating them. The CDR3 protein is CASSLNEKLFF. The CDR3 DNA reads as TGTGCCAGCAGCCTCAATGAAAAACTGTTTTTT.

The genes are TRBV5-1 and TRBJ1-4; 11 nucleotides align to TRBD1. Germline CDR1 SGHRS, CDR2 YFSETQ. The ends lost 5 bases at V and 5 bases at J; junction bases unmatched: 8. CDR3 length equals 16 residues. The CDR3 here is CASRADRGLSNEKLFF. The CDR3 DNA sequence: TGCGCCAGCAGAGCGGACAGGGGGCTCTCGAATGAAAAACTGTTTTTT.